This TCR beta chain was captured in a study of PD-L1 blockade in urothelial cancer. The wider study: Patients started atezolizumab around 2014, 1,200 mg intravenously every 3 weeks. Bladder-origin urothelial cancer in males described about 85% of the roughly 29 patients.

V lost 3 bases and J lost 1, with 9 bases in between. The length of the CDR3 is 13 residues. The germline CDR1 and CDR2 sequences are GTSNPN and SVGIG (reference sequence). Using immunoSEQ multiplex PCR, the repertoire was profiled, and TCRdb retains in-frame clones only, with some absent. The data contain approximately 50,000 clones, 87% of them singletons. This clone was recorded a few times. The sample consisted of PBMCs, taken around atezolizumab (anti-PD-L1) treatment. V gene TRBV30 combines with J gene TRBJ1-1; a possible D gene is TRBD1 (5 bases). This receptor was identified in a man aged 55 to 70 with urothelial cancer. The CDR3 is CAWSATANTEAFF. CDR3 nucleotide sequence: TGTGCCTGGAGCGCGACAGCGAACACTGAAGCTTTCTTT.